These 9 T cell receptor beta chains originate from one sample sequenced in a study of blood T cell repertoires in COVID-19. Clones were sequenced by immunoSEQ multiplex PCR, and TCRdb holds only the in-frame ones, with some missing. The sample has 12,000 to 15,000 clones; roughly 79% are singletons. Sequencing was done on a sample of peripheral blood. Receptor source: a man aged 55 to 70 with acute or convalescent COVID-19.

The chain carries TRBV7-2 and TRBJ1-1, with TRBD1 matching 8 bases. V trimming: 3 bases; J trimming: 6 bases; junction bases outside the gene matches: 3. Germline lookup yields CDR1 SGHTA and CDR2 FQGNSA. CDR3 length equals 13 residues. The CDR3 is CASSLQGASEAFF. The CDR3 nucleotides are TGTGCCAGCAGCTTGCAGGGGGCCTCTGAAGCTTTCTTT.

A single count supports this clone. The chain has TRBV5-1 and TRBJ1-2; 7 bases line up with TRBD1. The CDR3 loop spans 14 amino acids. From germline, CDR1 is SGHRS and CDR2 YFSETQ. Losses at the gene ends were 0 bases for V and 4 bases for J; bases not matched to a gene: 3. The CDR3 protein is CASSLDDRAYGYTF. The CDR3, as DNA: TGCGCCAGCAGCTTGGACGACAGGGCCTATGGCTACACCTTC.

The rearrangement joins TRBV30 to TRBJ2-3, with TRBD2 identical over 7 bases. Germline CDR1 is GTSNPN and CDR2 is SVGIG (reference sequence). V shed 5 bases, J shed 1 base, and the junction held 6 bases outside the gene matches. This CDR3 is 14 amino acids long. In DNA form, the CDR3 reads TGTGCCTGGGCACTTCGGGGGGGCACAGATACGCAGTATTTT. Translated, it gives CAWALRGGTDTQYF.

Written as DNA, the CDR3 is TGTGCCAGCAGCCCCACAGGGGGGAACACTGAAGCTTTCTTT. It specifies CASSPTGGNTEAFF. The genes are TRBV5-4 and TRBJ1-1, with TRBD1 identical over 8 bases. The germline V gene has CDR1 SGHNT and CDR2 YYREEE (reference sequence). V was pared by 4 bases and J by 1 base, with 3 bases of the junction left unmatched. This CDR3 spans 14 amino acids.

V usage is TRBV12-3 or TRBV12-4 and J usage is TRBJ2-3; D remains ambiguous. V gave up 3 bases and J gave up 6 bases, with 7 bases separating them. The CDR3 loop spans 12 amino acids. In DNA, the CDR3 is TGTGCCAGCAGTTTGACACGGGATACGCAGTATTTT. This translates into CASSLTRDTQYF.

This clone was picked up a small number of times. The rearrangement uses TRBV5-6 and TRBJ2-7, with 8 bases identical to TRBD1. Per germline, CDR1 SGHDT and CDR2 YYEEEE. The V segment lost 1 base and the J segment 6 bases; nucleotides outside the gene matches: 9. This CDR3 contains 15 residues. As DNA, the CDR3 is TGTGCCAGCAGCTTGAGGACAGGGAGTTTTGCCGAGCAGTACTTC. Translated, it gives CASSLRTGSFAEQYF. Based on the CDR3 plus reference TRBV5-6 and TRBJ2-7, the full variable domain is DAGVTQSPTHLIKTRGQQVTLRCSPKSGHDTVSWYQQALGQGPQFIFQYYEEEERQRGNFPDRFSGHQFPNYSSELNVNALLLGDSALYLCASSLRTGSFAEQYFGPGTRLTVT.

This clone showed up just once. V is TRBV4-3 and J is TRBJ1-2; 9 bases agree with TRBD1. The CDR3 totals 16 residues. Per the germline V gene, CDR1 is LGHNA and CDR2 is YSLEER. The V segment lost 1 base and the J segment 3 bases; nucleotides outside the gene matches: 6. CDR3: CASSQAVGQGHYGYTF. DNA for the CDR3: TGCGCCAGCAGCCAAGCGGTGGGACAGGGTCACTATGGCTACACCTTC.

The CDR3 DNA reads TGCAGTGCTAGTAGCCCCGGGATCTACGGGGAGCTGTTTTTT. Protein sequence: CSASSPGIYGELFF. The chain carries TRBV20-1 and TRBJ2-2; D possibly corresponds to TRBD2 (5 bases). V was pared by 3 bases and J by 7 bases, with 15 bases between. There are 14 residues in the CDR3. Germline V gives CDR1 DFQATT, CDR2 SNEGSKA (reference sequence).

Only one count was recorded for this clone. The gene calls are TRBV5-1 and TRBJ2-3, with a possible D match to TRBD1 (6 bases). CDR1 is SGHRS and CDR2 is YFSETQ in the germline V gene. V was pared by 4 bases and J by 4 bases, with 13 bases between. The CDR3 has 14 residues. CDR3 in DNA: TGCGCCAGCAGCCAAACCCCAGGGGCAGATACGCAGTATTTT. Protein product: CASSQTPGADTQYF. Drawing the rest from reference TRBV5-1 and TRBJ2-3, the complete variable domain is KAGVTQTPRYLIKTRGQQVTLSCSPISGHRSVSWYQQTPGQGLQFLFEYFSETQRNKGNFPGRFSGRQFSNSRSEMNVSTLELGDSALYLCASSQTPGADTQYFGPGTRLTVL.